This section outlines one T cell receptor beta chain sequence together with its context. This specimen belongs to a study of blood T cells in healthy people across ages. V lost 9 bases to trimming and J lost 4 bases; unmatched junction nucleotides: 7. Germline loops: CDR1 SGHRS, CDR2 YFSETQ. The CDR3 length is 12 residues. The use of a sample-barcoded 5' primer and a J-beta primer mix characterized a second PCR of roughly 7 to 11 cycles. TCRdb redid the calling of the 5' RACE reads with MiXCR, one entry per CDR3 protein. The data show around 1.5 million distinct CDR3 sequences, roughly 64% seen once. The chain joins TRBV5-1 to TRBJ2-7, with 7 bases lining up with TRBD2. This clonotype was sampled from a man younger than 35 in good health. The sample consisted of blood. This CDR3 reads CAKPRGDYEQYF. CDR3 nucleotide sequence: TGCGCCAAACCCCGGGGGGATTACGAGCAGTACTTC.